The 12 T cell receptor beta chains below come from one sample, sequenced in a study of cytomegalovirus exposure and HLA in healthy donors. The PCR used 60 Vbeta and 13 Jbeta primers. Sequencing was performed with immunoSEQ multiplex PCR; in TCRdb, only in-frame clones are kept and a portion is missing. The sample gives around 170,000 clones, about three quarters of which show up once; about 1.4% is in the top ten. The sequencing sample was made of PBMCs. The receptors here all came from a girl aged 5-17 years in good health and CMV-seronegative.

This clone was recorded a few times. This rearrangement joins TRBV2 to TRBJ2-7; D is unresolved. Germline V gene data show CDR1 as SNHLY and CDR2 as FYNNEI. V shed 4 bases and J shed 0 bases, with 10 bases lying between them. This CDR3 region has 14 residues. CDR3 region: CASSAPVVSYEQYF. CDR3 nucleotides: TGTGCCAGCAGTGCGCCAGTCGTCTCCTACGAGCAGTACTTC.

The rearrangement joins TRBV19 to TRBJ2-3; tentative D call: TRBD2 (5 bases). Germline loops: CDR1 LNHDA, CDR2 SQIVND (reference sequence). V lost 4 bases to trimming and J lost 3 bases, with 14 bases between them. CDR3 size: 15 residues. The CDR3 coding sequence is TGTGCCAGTAGTACCGTGACTACTAGGACAGATACGCAGTATTTT. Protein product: CASSTVTTRTDTQYF.

CDR3 DNA: TGTGCCAGCAGCTTGAATGAGGGAATCCAAGAGACCCAGTACTTC. This codes for CASSLNEGIQETQYF. The V gene is TRBV5-6, the J gene TRBJ2-5, with D perhaps matching TRBD2 (5 bases). CDR1 SGHDT and CDR2 YYEEEE come from the germline V gene. The CDR3 sequence is 15 residues long. Trimming removed 1 base at V and 1 base at J, with 11 bases between.

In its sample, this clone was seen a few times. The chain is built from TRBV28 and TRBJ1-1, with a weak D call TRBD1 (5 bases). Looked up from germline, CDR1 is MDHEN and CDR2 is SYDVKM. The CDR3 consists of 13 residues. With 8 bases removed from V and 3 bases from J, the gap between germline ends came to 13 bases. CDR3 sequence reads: CASGGGGYTEAFF. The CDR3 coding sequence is TGTGCCAGCGGGGGGGGTGGGTACACTGAAGCTTTCTTT.

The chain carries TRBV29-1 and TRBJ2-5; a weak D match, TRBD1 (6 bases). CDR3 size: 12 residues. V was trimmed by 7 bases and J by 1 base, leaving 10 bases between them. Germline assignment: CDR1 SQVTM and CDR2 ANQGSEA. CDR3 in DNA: TGCAGCGCGGTGGACAGCCAAGAGACCCAGTACTTC. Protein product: CSAVDSQETQYF.

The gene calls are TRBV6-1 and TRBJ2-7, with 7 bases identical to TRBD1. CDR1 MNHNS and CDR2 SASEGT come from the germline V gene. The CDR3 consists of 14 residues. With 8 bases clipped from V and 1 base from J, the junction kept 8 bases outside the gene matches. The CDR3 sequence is CASADRAVSYEQYF. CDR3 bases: TGTGCCAGCGCAGACAGGGCCGTATCCTACGAGCAGTACTTC.

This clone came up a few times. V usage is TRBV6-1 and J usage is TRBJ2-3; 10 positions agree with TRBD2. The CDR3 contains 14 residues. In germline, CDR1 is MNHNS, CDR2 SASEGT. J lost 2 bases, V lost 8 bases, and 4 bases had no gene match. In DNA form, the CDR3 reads TGTGCCAGCGAACTAGCGGGGTCCACAGATACGCAGTATTTT. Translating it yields CASELAGSTDTQYF.

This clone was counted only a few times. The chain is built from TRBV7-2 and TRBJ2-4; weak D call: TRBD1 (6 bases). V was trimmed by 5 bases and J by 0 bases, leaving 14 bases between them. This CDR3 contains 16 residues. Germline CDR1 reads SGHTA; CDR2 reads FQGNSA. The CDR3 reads CASSTPQGLAKNIQYF. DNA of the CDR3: TGTGCCAGCAGCACTCCCCAGGGGCTAGCCAAAAACATTCAGTACTTC.

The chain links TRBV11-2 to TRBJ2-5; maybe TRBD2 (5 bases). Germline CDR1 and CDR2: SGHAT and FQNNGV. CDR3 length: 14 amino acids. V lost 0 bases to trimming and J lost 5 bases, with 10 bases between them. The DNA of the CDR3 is TGTGCCAGCAGCTTAGACCCTAGCTGGGAGACCCAGTACTTC. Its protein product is CASSLDPSWETQYF.

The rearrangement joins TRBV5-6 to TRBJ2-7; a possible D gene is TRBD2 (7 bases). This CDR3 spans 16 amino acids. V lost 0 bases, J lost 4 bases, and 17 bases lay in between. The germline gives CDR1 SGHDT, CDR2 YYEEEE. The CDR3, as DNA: TGTGCCAGCAGCTTGGTTTGGGGGGGACATCTTTACGAGCAGTACTTC. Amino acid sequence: CASSLVWGGHLYEQYF.

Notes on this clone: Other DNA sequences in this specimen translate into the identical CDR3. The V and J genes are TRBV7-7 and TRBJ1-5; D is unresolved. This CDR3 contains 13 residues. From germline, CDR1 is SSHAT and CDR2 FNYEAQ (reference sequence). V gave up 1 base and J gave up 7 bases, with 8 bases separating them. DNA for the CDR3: TGTGCCAGCAGCTTAGACAGAGAACAGCCCCAGCATTTT. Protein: CASSLDREQPQHF. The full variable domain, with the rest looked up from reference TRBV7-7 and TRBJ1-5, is GAGVSQSPRYKVTKRGQDVTLRCDPISSHATLYWYQQALGQGPEFLTYFNYEAQPDKSGLPSDRFSAERPEGSISTLTIQRTEQRDSAMYRCASSLDREQPQHFGDGTRLSIL.

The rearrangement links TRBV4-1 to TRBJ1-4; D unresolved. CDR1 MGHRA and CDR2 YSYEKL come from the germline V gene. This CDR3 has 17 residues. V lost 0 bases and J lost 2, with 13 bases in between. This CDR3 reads CASSQDPREATNEKLFF. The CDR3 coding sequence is TGCGCCAGCAGCCAAGATCCTCGGGAGGCTACTAATGAAAAACTGTTTTTT.